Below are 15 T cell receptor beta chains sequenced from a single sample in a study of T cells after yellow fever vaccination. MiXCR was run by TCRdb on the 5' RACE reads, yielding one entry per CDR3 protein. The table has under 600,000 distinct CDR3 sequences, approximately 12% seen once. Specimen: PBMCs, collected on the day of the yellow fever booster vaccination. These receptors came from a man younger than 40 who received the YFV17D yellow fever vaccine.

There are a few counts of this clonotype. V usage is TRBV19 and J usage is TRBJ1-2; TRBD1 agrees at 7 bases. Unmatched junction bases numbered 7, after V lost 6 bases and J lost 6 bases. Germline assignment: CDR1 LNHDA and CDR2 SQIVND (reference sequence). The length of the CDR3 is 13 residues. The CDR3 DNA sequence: TGTGCCAGTAGCCCCAGGGGGGCTGATGGCTACACCTTC. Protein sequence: CASSPRGADGYTF.

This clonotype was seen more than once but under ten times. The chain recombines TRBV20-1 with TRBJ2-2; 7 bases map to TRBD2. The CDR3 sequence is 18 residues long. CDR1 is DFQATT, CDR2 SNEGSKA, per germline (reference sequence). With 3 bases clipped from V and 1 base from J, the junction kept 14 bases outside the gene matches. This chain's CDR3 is CSASGGGGGLMNTGELFF. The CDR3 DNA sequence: TGCAGTGCTAGTGGTGGAGGCGGGGGACTAATGAACACCGGGGAGCTGTTTTTT.

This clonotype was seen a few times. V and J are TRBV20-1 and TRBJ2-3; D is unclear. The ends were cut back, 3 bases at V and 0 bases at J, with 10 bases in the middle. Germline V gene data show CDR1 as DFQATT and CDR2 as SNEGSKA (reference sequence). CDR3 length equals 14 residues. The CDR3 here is CSASTVPSTDTQYF. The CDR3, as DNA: TGCAGTGCTAGTACGGTCCCGAGCACAGATACGCAGTATTTT.

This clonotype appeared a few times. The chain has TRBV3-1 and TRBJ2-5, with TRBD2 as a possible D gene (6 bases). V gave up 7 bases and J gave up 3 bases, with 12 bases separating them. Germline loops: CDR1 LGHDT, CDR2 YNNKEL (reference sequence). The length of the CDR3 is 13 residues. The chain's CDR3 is CASTRGLEETQYF. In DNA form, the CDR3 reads TGTGCCAGCACCCGGGGACTGGAAGAGACCCAGTACTTC.

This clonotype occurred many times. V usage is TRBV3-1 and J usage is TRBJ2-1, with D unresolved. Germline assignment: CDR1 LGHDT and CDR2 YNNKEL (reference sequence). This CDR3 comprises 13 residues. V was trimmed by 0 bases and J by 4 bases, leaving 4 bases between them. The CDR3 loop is CASSQERYNEQFF. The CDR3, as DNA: TGTGCCAGCAGCCAAGAGCGGTACAATGAGCAGTTCTTC.

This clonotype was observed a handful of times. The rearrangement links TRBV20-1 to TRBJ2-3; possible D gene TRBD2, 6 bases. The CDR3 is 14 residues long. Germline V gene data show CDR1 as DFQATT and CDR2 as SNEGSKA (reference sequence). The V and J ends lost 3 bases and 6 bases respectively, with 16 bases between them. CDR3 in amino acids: CSASPPRDSDTQYF. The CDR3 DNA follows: TGCAGTGCTAGCCCCCCGAGGGACTCCGATACGCAGTATTTT.

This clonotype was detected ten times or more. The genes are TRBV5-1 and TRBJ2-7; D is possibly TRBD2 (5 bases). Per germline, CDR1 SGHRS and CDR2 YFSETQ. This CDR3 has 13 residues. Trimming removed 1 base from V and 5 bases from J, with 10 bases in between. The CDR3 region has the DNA TGCGCCAGCAGCTTGCGGTCTAGCCACGAGCAGTACTTC. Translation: CASSLRSSHEQYF.

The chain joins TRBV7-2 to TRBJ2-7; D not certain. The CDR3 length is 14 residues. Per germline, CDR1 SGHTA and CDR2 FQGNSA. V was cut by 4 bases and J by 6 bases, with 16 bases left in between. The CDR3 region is CASSSTELAVEQYF. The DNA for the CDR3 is TGTGCCAGCAGCTCCACCGAACTGGCAGTCGAGCAGTACTTC.

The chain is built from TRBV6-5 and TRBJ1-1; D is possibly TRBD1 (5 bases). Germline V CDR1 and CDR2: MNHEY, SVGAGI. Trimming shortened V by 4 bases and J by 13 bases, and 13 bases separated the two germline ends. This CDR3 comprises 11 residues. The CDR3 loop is CASSSSLGDFF. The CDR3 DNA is TGTGCCAGCAGTTCCTCCTTGGGGGATTTCTTT.

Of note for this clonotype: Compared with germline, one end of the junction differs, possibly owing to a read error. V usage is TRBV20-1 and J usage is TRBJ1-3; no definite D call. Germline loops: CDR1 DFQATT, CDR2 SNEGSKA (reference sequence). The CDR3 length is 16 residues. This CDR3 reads CCARDSRGRGGNTIYF. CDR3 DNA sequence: TGCTGTGCTAGAGATAGTCGAGGCCGCGGAGGAAACACCATATATTTT.

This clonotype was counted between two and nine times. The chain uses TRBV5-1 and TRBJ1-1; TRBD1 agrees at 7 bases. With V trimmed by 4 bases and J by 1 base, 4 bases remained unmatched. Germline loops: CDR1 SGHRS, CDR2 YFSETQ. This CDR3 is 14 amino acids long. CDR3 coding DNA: TGCGCCAGCAGCACGGGACAGAGGAACACTGAAGCTTTCTTT. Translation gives CASSTGQRNTEAFF.

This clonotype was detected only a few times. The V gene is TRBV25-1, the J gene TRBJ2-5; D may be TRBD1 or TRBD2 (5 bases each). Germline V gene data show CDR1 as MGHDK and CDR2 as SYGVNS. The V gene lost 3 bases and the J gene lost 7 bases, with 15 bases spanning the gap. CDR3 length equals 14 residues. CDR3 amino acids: CASSDTGTAMTQYF. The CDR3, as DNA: TGTGCCAGCAGTGACACCGGGACCGCCATGACCCAGTACTTC.

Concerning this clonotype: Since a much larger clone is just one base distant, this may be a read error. The CDR3 reads CSARQGNSPLHF. The CDR3 nucleotides are TGCAGTGCTAGACAGGGGAATTCACCCCTCCACTTT. V is TRBV20-1 and J is TRBJ1-6, with D tentatively TRBD1 (6 bases). Trimming removed 2 bases at V and 7 bases at J, with 6 bases between. CDR1 DFQATT and CDR2 SNEGSKA come from the germline V gene (reference sequence). This CDR3 has 12 amino acids.

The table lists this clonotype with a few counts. CDR3 sequence (DNA): TGTGCCAGCAGTTACGCCCAGATTTTAGCGGGAGAATCCTACAATGAGCAGTTCTTC. Its protein is CASSYAQILAGESYNEQFF. The chain couples TRBV6-5 to TRBJ2-1; 9 bases fit TRBD2. CDR1 is MNHEY, CDR2 SVGAGI, per germline. V trimming: 2 bases; J trimming: 1 base; junction bases outside the gene matches: 12. The CDR3 is 19 amino acids.

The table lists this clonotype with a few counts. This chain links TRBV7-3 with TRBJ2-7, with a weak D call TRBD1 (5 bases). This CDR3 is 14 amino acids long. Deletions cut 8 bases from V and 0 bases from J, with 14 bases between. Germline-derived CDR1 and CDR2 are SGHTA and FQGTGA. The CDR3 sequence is CASSRWGNSYEQYF. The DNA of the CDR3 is TGTGCCAGCTCCCGCTGGGGCAACTCCTACGAGCAGTACTTC.